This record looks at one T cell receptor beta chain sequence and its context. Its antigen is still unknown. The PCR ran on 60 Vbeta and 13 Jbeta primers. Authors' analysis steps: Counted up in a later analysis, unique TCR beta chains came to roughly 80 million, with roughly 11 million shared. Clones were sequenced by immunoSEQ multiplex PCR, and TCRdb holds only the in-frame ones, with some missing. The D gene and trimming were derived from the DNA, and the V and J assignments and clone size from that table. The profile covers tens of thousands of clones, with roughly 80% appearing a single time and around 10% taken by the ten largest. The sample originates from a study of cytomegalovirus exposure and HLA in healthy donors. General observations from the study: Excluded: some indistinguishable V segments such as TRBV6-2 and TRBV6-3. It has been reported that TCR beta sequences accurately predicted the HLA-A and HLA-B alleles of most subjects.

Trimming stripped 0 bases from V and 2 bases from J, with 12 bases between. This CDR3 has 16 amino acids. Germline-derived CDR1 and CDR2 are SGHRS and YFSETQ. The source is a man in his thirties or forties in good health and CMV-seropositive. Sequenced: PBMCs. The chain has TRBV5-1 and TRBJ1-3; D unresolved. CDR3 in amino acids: CASSLAGLEAGNTIYF. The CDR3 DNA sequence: TGCGCCAGCAGCTTGGCCGGCTTGGAGGCTGGAAACACCATATATTTT.